These T cell receptor beta chains were read from a single sample in a study of T cell changes during pregnancy in multiple sclerosis. Libraries were prepared by immunoSEQ multiplex PCR; TCRdb keeps only in-frame clonotypes and omits some of them. The table records around 100,000 clones, about nine tenths of them present only once. The sample here was peripheral blood, taken after pregnancy. The origin of the receptors is a female donor with multiple sclerosis, enrolled in a pregnancy study. The CDR3 runs from the conserved cysteine through the conserved F or W. The D gene is left open where the match is weak. Size is stated for part of the rows, as once, few or many counts, or as a class when the clone is expanded.

clone_size	v_call	d_call	j_call	cdr3_nt	cdr3_aa
few	TRBV7-2	NA	TRBJ1-2	TGTGCCAGCAGCATAGGACAAGGTGGCTACACCTTC	CASSIGQGGYTF
NA	TRBV9	NA	TRBJ1-2	TGTGCCAGCAGCGCAGATTCCAGGGTCTTAGCTAACTATGGCTACACCTTC	CASSADSRVLANYGYTF
NA	TRBV19	NA	TRBJ2-3	TGTGCCAGTAGTGACCTGTGGGGAGGAACCACAGATACGCAGTATTTT	CASSDLWGGTTDTQYF
NA	TRBV27	TRBD1	TRBJ1-1	TGTGCCAGCAGTTTACGTGGACAGGGGGCCCCTTTAGATGGCACTGAAGCTTTCTTT	CASSLRGQGAPLDGTEAFF
NA	TRBV28	NA	TRBJ1-6	TGTGCCAGCGAAAGTTCTTGGGAACAGGGTCTTTCGTTCGCATCACCCCTCCACTTT	CASESSWEQGLSFASPLHF
NA	TRBV18	NA	TRBJ1-1	TGTGCCAGCTCACCGAGCTCCTGGGGCGCTTTCTTT	CASSPSSWGAFF
NA	TRBV27	NA	TRBJ2-1	TGTGCCAGCAGCTACTACAGGGATTCCTACAATGAGCAGTTCTTC	CASSYYRDSYNEQFF
once	TRBV7-3	TRBD2	TRBJ2-3	TGTGCCAGCAGCTCAATAGCGGGAGATACAGATACGCAGTATTTT	CASSSIAGDTDTQYF
NA	TRBV5-6	NA	TRBJ2-5	TGTGCCAGCAGCCCCGGACAATTGGGACAAGAGACCCAGTACTTC	CASSPGQLGQETQYF
NA	TRBV5-1	NA	TRBJ2-1	TGCGCCAGCAGCTTCGGGGGTGAGCAGTTCTTC	CASSFGGEQFF
NA	TRBV20-1	NA	TRBJ2-7	TGCAGTGCTAGAGGGCACTACGAGCAGTACTTC	CSARGHYEQYF
NA	TRBV27	TRBD1	TRBJ1-2	TGTGCCAGCAGTTTGGAGGGGGCCTATGGCTACACCTTC	CASSLEGAYGYTF
NA	TRBV30	TRBD1	TRBJ2-5	TGTGCCTGGAGGGACGACAGGGGCCAAGAGACCCAGTACTTC	CAWRDDRGQETQYF
NA	TRBV19	TRBD2	TRBJ2-5	TGTGCCAGTAGTATGTTAGTAGCGGGAGAAGGACAAGAGACCCAGTACTTC	CASSMLVAGEGQETQYF
NA	TRBV18	NA	TRBJ1-4	TGTGCCAGCTCACAGGGGGCTAATGAAAAACTGTTTTTT	CASSQGANEKLFF
NA	TRBV19	NA	TRBJ1-1	TGTGCCAGTAGTATGAACAGGGCGCTGGACACTGAAGCTTTCTTT	CASSMNRALDTEAFF
NA	TRBV15	TRBD1	TRBJ2-1	TGTGCCACCAGCAGCGCAGGGGGCTCCTACAATGAGCAGTTCTTC	CATSSAGGSYNEQFF
NA	TRBV5-1	TRBD1	TRBJ1-1	TGCGCCAGCAGCTCGGGGGCAACAGGGGACATGAACACTGAAGCTTTCTTT	CASSSGATGDMNTEAFF
NA	TRBV29-1	TRBD2	TRBJ2-1	TGCAGCGTTGAAGGTCTTGAGCGGGACCCTAATGAGCAGTTCTTC	CSVEGLERDPNEQFF
NA	TRBV10-1	NA	TRBJ2-1	TGCGCCCGAATGACTCCCCCCTGGGAGAATGAGCAGTTCTTC	CARMTPPWENEQFF
NA	TRBV6-6	NA	TRBJ2-1	TGTGCCAGCAGTTCGCCTGGGCCTGGGGAGCAGTTCTTC	CASSSPGPGEQFF
NA	TRBV5-4	NA	TRBJ2-5	TGTGCCAGCAGCCCTTGGGGCGGAGGGTACTCAACCCAAGAGACCCAGTACTTC	CASSPWGGGYSTQETQYF
NA	TRBV7-9	TRBD2	TRBJ2-2	TGTGCCAGCAGCCCGGGACTAGCGGGGGCAATACCGAACACCGGGGAGCTGTTTTTT	CASSPGLAGAIPNTGELFF
NA	TRBV28	NA	TRBJ1-2	TGTGCCAGCAGTTTAGCCGCGCGGTTTCACTATGGCTACACCTTC	CASSLAARFHYGYTF
NA	TRBV28	TRBD1	TRBJ2-3	TGTGCCAGCAGTACACAGGGGGCCGGTAGCACAGATACGCAGTATTTT	CASSTQGAGSTDTQYF